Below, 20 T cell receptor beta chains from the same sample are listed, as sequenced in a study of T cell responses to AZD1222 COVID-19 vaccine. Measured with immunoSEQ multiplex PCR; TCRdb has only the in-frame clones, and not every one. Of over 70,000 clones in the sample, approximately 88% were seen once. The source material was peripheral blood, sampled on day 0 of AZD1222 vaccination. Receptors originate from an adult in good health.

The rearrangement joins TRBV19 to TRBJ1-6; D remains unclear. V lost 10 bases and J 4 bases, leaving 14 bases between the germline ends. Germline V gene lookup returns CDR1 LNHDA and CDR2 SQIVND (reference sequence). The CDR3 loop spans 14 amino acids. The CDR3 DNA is TGTGCCACCCGAGGGCCGATTTATAATTCACCCCTCCACTTT. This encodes CATRGPIYNSPLHF.

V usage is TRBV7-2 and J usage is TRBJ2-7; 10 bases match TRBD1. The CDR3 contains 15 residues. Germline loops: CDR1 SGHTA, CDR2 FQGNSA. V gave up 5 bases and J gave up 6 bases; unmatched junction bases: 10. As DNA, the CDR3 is TGTGCCAGCAGCCTTTTGACAGGGGGCTTCGGCGAGCAGTACTTC. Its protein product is CASSLLTGGFGEQYF.

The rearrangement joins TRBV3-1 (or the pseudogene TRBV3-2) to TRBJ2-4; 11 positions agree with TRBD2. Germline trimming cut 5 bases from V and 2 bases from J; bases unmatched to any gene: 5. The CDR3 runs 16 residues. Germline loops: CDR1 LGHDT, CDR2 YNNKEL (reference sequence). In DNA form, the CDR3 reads TGTGCCAGCAGCTTACGACTAGCGGGACCCAAAAACATTCAGTACTTC. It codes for CASSLRLAGPKNIQYF.

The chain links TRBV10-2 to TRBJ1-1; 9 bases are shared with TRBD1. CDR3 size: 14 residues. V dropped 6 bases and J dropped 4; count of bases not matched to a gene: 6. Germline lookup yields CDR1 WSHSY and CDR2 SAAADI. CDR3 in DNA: TGCGCCAGCAGAATGACAGGGGGTAGCACTGAAGCTTTCTTT. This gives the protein CASRMTGGSTEAFF.

The DNA for the CDR3 is TGTGCCAGCAGTTACGCAGCCCACGAGCAGTACTTC. Translated: CASSYAAHEQYF. The chain combines TRBV6-6 with TRBJ2-7; D unclear. The CDR3 length is 12 residues. Trimming left V 2 bases short and J 5 bases short, with 7 bases between. The germline V gene encodes CDR1 MNHNY and CDR2 SVGAGI (reference sequence).

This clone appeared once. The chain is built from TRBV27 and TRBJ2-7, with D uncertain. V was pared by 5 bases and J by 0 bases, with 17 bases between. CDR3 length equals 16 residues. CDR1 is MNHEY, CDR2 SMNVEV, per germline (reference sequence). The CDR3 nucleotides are TGTGCCAGCAGTCCCCTTAGAGTAGATCTCTCCTACGAGCAGTACTTC. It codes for CASSPLRVDLSYEQYF.

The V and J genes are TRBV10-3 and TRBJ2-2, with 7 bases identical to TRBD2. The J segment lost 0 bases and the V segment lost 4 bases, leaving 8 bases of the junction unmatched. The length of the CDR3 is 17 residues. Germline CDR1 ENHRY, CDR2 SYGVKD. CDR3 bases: TGTGCCATCAGTGGAAGGGAGGGAAAATCGAACACCGGGGAGCTGTTTTTT. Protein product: CAISGREGKSNTGELFF.

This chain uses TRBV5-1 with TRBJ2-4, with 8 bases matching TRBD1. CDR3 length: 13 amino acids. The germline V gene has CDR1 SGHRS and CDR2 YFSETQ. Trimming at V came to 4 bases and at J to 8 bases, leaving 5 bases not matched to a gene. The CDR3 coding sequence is TGCGCCAGCAGCATGGACAGGGTCGACATTCAGTACTTC. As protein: CASSMDRVDIQYF.

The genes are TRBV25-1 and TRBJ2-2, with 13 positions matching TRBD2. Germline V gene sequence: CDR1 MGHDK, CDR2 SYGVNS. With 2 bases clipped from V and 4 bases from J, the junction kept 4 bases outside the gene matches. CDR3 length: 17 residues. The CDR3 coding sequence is TGTGCCAGCAGTGAAACTAGCGGGAGGGCTGGCACCGGGGAGCTGTTTTTT. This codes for CASSETSGRAGTGELFF.

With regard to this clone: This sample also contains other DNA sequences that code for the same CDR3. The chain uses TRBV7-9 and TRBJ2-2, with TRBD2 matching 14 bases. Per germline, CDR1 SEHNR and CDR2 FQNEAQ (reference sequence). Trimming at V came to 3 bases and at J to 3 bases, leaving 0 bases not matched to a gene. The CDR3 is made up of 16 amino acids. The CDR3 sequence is CASSLGLAGDTGELFF. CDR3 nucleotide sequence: TGTGCCAGCAGCTTGGGACTAGCGGGGGACACCGGGGAGCTGTTTTTT.

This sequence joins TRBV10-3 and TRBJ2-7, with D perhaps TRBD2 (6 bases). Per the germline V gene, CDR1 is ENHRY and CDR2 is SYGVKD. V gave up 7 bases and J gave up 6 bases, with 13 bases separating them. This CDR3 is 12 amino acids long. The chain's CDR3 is CAITSGTGEQYF. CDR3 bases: TGTGCCATCACTTCCGGGACTGGCGAGCAGTACTTC.

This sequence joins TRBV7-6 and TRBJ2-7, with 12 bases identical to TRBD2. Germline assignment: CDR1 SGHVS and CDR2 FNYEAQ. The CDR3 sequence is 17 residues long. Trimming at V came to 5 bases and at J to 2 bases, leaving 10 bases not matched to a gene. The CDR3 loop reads CASSPSGGTSGPYEQYF. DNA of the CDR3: TGTGCCAGCAGCCCCTCAGGGGGGACTAGCGGGCCCTACGAGCAGTACTTC.

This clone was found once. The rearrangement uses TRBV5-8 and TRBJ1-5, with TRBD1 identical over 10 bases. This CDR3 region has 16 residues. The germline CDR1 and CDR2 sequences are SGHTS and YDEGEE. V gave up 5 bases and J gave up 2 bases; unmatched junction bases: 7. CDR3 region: CASRSGTGARNQPQHF. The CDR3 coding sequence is TGTGCCAGCAGGTCCGGGACAGGGGCCCGCAATCAGCCCCAGCATTTT.

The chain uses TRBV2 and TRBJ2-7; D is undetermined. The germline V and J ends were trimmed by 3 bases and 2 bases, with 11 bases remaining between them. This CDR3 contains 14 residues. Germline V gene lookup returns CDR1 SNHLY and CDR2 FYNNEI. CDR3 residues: CASSEGWGTYEQYF. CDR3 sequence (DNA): TGTGCCAGCAGTGAGGGCTGGGGAACCTACGAGCAGTACTTC.

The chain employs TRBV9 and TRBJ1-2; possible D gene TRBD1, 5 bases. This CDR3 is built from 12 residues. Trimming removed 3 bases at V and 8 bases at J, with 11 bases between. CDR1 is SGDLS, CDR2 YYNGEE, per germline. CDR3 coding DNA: TGTGCCAGCAGCGCGGGGGTGGAGGGCTACACCTTC. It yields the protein CASSAGVEGYTF.

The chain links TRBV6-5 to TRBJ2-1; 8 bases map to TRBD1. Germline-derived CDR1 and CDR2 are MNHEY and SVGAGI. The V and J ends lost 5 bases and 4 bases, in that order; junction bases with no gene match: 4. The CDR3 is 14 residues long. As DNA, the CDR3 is TGTGCCAGCAGTCTCCGGGACAGGTACAATGAGCAGTTCTTC. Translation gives CASSLRDRYNEQFF.

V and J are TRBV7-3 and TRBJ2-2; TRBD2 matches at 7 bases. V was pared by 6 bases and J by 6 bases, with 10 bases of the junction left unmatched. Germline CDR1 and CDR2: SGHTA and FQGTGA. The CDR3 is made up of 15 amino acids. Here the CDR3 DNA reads TGTGCCAGCAGTCGGGGGTTAGCGGGTCCCGGGGAGCTGTTTTTT. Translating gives CASSRGLAGPGELFF.

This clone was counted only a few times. This CDR3 is CASSQIGLGSQYF. CDR3 coding DNA: TGTGCCAGCAGCCAGATAGGTCTGGGGAGTCAGTACTTC. The chain combines TRBV14 with TRBJ2-7; D might be TRBD2 (5 bases). The V end was cut by 3 bases, the J end by 10 bases, with 16 bases between. The CDR3 has 13 residues. The germline V gene encodes CDR1 SGHDN and CDR2 FVKESK. The variable domain in full, completed from reference TRBV14 and TRBJ2-7, reads EAGVTQFPSHSVIEKGQTVTLRCDPISGHDNLYWYRRVMGKEIKFLLHFVKESKQDESGMPNNRFLAERTGGTYSTLKVQPAELEDSGVYFCASSQIGLGSQYFGPGTRLTVT.

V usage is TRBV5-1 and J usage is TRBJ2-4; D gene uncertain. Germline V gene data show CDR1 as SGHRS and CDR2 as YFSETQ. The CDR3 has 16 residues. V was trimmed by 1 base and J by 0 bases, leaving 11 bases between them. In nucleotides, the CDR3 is TGCGCCAGCAGCTTGACATGGGTTGGAGCCAAAAACATTCAGTACTTC. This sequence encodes CASSLTWVGAKNIQYF.

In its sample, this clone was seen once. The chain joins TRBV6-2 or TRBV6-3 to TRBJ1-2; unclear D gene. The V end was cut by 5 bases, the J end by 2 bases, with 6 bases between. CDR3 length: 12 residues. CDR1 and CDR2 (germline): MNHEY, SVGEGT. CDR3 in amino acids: CASSRQNYGYTF. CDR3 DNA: TGTGCCAGCAGTCGGCAGAACTATGGCTACACCTTC.